The source of this T cell receptor (beta chain) is a study of blood T cell repertoires in COVID-19. In the study overall: Samples taken during acute and convalescent COVID-19 were collected in the United States, Italy and Spain. In each case, the material was cDNA or gDNA derived from T cells, B-cell-depleted T cells, or PBMCs.

Study processing details: Counts of nucleated cells, estimated from reference gene primer amplification, were obtained. The table came from immunoSEQ multiplex PCR; TCRdb's copy has only in-frame clones and leaves some out. V and J calls and clone size are those listed in that table; D and trimming were worked out from the DNA. The sample lists 110,000 or so clones; about 88% were seen once. The V gene lost 4 bases and the J gene lost 4 bases, with 2 bases spanning the gap. The CDR3 totals 11 residues. The TCR comes from an older woman who had recovered from COVID-19. Sequenced sample: peripheral blood. This chain connects TRBV12-3 or TRBV12-4 to TRBJ1-5; D call uncertain. For the CDR3, the DNA is TGTGCCAGCAGTTCTAATCAGCCCCAGCATTTT. Translating it yields CASSSNQPQHF.